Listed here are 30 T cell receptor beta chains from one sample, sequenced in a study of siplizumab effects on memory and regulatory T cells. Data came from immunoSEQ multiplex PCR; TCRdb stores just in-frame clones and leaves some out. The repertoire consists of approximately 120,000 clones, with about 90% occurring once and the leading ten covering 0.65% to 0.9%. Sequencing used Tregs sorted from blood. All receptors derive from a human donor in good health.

The CDR3 loop is CASRPGENTEAFF. CDR3 in DNA: TGCGCCAGCAGACCAGGGGAGAACACTGAAGCTTTCTTT. V and J are TRBV5-1 and TRBJ1-1, with D possibly TRBD1 on 6 matching bases. Germline V gives CDR1 SGHRS, CDR2 YFSETQ. This CDR3 region has 13 residues. The V end was cut by 5 bases, the J end by 1 base, with 9 bases between.

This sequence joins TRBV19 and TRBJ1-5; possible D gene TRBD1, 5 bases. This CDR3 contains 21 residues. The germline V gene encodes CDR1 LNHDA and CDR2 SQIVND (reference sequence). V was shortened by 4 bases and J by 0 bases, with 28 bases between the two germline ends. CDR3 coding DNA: TGTGCCAGTAGTACTGGGTACGGATCTGGGGCGTCGGGTATTAGCAATCAGCCCCAGCATTTT. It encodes CASSTGYGSGASGISNQPQHF.

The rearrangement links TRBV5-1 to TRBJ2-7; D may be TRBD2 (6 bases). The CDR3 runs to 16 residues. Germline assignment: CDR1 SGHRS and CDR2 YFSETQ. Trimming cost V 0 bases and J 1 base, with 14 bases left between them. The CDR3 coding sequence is TGCGCCAGCAGCTTGGGGGACTGGGCAATGTCCTACGAGCAGTACTTC. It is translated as CASSLGDWAMSYEQYF.

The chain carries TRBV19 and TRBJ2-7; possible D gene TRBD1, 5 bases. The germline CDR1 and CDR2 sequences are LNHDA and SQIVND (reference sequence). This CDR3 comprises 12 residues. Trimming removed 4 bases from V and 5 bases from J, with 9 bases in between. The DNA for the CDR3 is TGTGCCAGTAGTAAAAGGGGAAACGAGCAGTACTTC. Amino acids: CASSKRGNEQYF.

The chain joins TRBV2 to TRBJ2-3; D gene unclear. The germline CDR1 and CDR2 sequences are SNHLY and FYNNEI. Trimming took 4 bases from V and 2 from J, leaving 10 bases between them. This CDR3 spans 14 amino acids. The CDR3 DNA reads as TGTGCCAGCAGTGCGGGCCAAGACACAGATACGCAGTATTTT. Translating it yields CASSAGQDTDTQYF.

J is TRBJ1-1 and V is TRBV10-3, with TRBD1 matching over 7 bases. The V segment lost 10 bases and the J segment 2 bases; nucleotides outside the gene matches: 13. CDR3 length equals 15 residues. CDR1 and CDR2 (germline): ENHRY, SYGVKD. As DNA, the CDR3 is TGTGCCACCGCGGGGGATGGAGGGGGCAACACTGAAGCTTTCTTT. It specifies CATAGDGGGNTEAFF.

The CDR3 nucleotides are TGTGCCAGTAGGACCCGCGGGGGGGCCGGGAATGAGCAGTTCTTC. Protein sequence: CASRTRGGAGNEQFF. The rearrangement links TRBV6-1 to TRBJ2-1, with 9 positions matching TRBD2. The CDR3 has 15 amino acids. Germline V lookup: CDR1 MNHNS, CDR2 SASEGT. J lost 7 bases, V lost 9 bases, and 13 bases had no gene match.

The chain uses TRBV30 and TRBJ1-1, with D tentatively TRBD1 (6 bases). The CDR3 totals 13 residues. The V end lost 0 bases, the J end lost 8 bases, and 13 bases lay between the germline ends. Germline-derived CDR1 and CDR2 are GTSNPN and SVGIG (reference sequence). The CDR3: CAWSVLDRREAFF. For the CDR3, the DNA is TGTGCCTGGAGTGTATTGGACAGACGAGAAGCTTTCTTT.

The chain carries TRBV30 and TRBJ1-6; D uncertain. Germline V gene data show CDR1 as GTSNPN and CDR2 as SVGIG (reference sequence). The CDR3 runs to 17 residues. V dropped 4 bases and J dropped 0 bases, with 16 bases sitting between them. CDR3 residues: CAWNKVAESSYNSPLHF. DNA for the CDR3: TGTGCCTGGAATAAGGTCGCGGAAAGCTCCTATAATTCACCCCTCCACTTT.

The CDR3 reads CASSPVAGTDTQYF. DNA for the CDR3: TGCGCCAGCAGCCCTGTAGCGGGAACCGATACGCAGTATTTT. This rearrangement joins TRBV5-1 to TRBJ2-3; the match to TRBD2 covers 8 bases. CDR3 length: 14 residues. With 4 bases clipped from V and 6 bases from J, the junction kept 7 bases outside the gene matches. Germline CDR1 reads SGHRS; CDR2 reads YFSETQ.

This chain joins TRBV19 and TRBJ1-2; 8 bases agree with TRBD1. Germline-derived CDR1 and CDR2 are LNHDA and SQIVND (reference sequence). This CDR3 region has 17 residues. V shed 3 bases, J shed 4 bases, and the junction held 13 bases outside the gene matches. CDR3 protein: CASSITGLRTGPYGYTF. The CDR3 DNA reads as TGTGCCAGTAGTATTACCGGTCTGAGGACAGGGCCCTATGGCTACACCTTC. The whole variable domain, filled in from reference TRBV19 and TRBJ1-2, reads DGGITQSPKYLFRKEGQNVTLSCEQNLNHDAMYWYRQDPGQGLRLIYYSQIVNDFQKGDIAEGYSVSREKKESFPLTVTSAQKNPTAFYLCASSITGLRTGPYGYTFGSGTRLTVV.

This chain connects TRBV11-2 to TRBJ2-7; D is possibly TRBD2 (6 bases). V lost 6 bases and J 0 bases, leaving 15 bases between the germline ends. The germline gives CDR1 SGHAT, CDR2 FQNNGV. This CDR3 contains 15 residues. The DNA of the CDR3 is TGTGCCAGCAGTCTCGTGCATAGCGGCTCCTACGAGCAGTACTTC. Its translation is CASSLVHSGSYEQYF.

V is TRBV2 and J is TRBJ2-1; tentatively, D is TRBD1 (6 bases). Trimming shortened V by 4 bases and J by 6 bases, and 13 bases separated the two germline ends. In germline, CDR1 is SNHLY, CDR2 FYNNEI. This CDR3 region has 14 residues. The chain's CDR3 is CASSGTAESNEQFF. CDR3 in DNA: TGTGCCAGCAGTGGGACAGCCGAGAGCAATGAGCAGTTCTTC. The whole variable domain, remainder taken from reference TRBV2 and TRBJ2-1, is EPEVTQTPSHQVTQMGQEVILRCVPISNHLYFYWYRQILGQKVEFLVSFYNNEISEKSEIFDDQFSVERPDGSNFTLKIRSTKLEDSAMYFCASSGTAESNEQFFGPGTRLTVL.

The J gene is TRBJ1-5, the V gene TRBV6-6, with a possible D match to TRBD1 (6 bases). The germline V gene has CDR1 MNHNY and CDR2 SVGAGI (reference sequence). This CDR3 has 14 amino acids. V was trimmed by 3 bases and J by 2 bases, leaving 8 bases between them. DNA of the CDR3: TGTGCCAGCAGTTATTCAGGGGGCAATCAGCCCCAGCATTTT. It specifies CASSYSGGNQPQHF.

The CDR3 loop is CASSSPRTSGSVSYNEQFF. The CDR3 DNA follows: TGTGCCAGCAGCTCCCCTCGGACTAGCGGGAGTGTCTCCTACAATGAGCAGTTCTTC. V is TRBV7-2 and J is TRBJ2-1, with TRBD2 matching over 13 bases. This CDR3 region has 19 residues. J was trimmed by 0 bases and V by 4 bases; bases with no gene match: 9. Per the germline V gene, CDR1 is SGHTA and CDR2 is FQGNSA.

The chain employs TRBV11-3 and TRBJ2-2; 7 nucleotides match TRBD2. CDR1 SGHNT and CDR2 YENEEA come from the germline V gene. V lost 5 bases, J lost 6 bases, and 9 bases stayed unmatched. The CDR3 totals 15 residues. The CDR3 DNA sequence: TGTGCCAGCAGCCCGGGGCAGGGAGGGTCCGGGGAGCTGTTTTTT. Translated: CASSPGQGGSGELFF.

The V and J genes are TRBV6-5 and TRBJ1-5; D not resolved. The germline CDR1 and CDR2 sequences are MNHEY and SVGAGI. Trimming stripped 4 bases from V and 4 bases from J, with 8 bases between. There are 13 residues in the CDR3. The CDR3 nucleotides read TGTGCCAGCAGTTGGCGACTTAATCAGCCCCAGCATTTT. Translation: CASSWRLNQPQHF.

The CDR3 coding sequence is TGTGCCAGTAGTAAGACAGGCTCAACCTACGAGCAGTACTTC. Protein: CASSKTGSTYEQYF. This chain joins TRBV19 and TRBJ2-7, with D perhaps matching TRBD1 (6 bases). The CDR3 is made up of 14 amino acids. V was trimmed by 4 bases and J by 2 bases, leaving 12 bases between them. The V gene's germline CDR1 is LNHDA and CDR2 SQIVND (reference sequence). The variable domain in full, completed from reference TRBV19 and TRBJ2-7, reads DGGITQSPKYLFRKEGQNVTLSCEQNLNHDAMYWYRQDPGQGLRLIYYSQIVNDFQKGDIAEGYSVSREKKESFPLTVTSAQKNPTAFYLCASSKTGSTYEQYFGPGTRLTVT.

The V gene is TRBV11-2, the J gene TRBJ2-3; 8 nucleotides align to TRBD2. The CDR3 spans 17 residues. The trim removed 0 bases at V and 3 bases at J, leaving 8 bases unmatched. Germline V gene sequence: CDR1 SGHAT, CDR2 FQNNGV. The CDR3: CASSLDPGGAGTDTQYF. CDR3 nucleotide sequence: TGTGCCAGCAGCTTAGATCCGGGGGGGGCAGGGACAGATACGCAGTATTTT.

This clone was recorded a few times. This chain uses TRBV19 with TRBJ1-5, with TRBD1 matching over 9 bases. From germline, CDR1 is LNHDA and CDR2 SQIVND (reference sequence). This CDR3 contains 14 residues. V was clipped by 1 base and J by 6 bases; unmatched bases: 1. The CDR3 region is CASSIGDRVQPQHF. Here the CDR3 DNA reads TGTGCCAGTAGTATAGGGGACAGGGTTCAGCCCCAGCATTTT.

The CDR3 is CASGSKQDNYGYTF. In DNA, the CDR3 is TGTGCTAGTGGTTCGAAACAAGATAACTATGGCTACACCTTC. The chain employs TRBV12-5 and TRBJ1-2; D is uncertain. V gave up 4 bases and J gave up 1 base, with 10 bases separating them. Germline assignment: CDR1 LGHNT and CDR2 FRNRAP. The CDR3 consists of 14 residues.

The CDR3 reads CASSRAPGQTAGNTIYF. CDR3 sequence (DNA): TGTGCCAGCAGCCGGGCTCCGGGACAGACGGCTGGAAACACCATATATTTT. The V and J genes are TRBV9 and TRBJ1-3; TRBD1 matches at 7 bases. Germline CDR1 is SGDLS and CDR2 is YYNGEE. The CDR3 runs to 17 residues. Losses at the gene ends were 4 bases for V and 2 bases for J; bases not matched to a gene: 12.

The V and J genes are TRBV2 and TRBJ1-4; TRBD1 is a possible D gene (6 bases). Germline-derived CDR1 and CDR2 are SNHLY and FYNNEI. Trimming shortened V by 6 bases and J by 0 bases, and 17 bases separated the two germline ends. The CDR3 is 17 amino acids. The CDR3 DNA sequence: TGTGCCAGCAGGCTAACAGGGTCCCCTACAACTAATGAAAAACTGTTTTTT. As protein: CASRLTGSPTTNEKLFF.

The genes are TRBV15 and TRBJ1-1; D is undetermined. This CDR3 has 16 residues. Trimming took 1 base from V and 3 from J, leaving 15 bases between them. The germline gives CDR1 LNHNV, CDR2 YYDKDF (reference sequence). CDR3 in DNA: TGTGCCACCAGCAGAGGGGTTTTTGGAGGATACACTGAAGCTTTCTTT. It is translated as CATSRGVFGGYTEAFF. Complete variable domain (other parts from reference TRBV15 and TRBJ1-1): DAMVIQNPRYQVTQFGKPVTLSCSQTLNHNVMYWYQQKSSQAPKLLFHYYDKDFNNEADTPDNFQSRRPNTSFCFLDIRSPGLGDTAMYLCATSRGVFGGYTEAFFGQGTRLTVV.

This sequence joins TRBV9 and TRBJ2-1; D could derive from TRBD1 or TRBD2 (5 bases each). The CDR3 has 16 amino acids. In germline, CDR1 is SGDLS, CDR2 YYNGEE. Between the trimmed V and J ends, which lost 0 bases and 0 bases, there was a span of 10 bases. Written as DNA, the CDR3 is TGTGCCAGCAGCGTAGCCGGGGCAGGCTCCTACAATGAGCAGTTCTTC. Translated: CASSVAGAGSYNEQFF.

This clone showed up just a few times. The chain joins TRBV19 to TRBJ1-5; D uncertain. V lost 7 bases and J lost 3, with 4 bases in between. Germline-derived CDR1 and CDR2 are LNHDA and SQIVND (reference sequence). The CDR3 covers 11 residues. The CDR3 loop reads CASTYNQPQHF. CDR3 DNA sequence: TGTGCCAGTACCTACAATCAGCCCCAGCATTTT.

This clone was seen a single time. CDR3 nucleotides: TGTGCCAGCTCCACAAGGCCGGGAGAGGTTGAGCAGTTCTTC. This translates into CASSTRPGEVEQFF. The chain uses TRBV6-1 and TRBJ2-1, with D perhaps TRBD2 (6 bases). The CDR3 runs to 14 residues. CDR1 and CDR2 from the germline V gene are MNHNS and SASEGT. V lost 8 bases, J lost 9 bases, and 20 bases lay in between.

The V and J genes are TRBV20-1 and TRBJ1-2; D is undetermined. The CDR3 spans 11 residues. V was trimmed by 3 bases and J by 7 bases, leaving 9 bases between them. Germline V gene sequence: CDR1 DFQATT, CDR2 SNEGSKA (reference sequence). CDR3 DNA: TGCAGTGCTAGTACGTGGAGTGGCTACACCTTC. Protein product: CSASTWSGYTF.

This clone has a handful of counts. Here the CDR3 reads CSVVRDRNTEAFF. The CDR3 region has the DNA TGCAGCGTCGTCCGGGATAGGAACACTGAAGCTTTCTTT. The J gene is TRBJ1-1, the V gene TRBV29-1; D remains ambiguous. Trimming cost V 6 bases and J 1 base, with 12 bases left between them. This CDR3 is 13 amino acids long. The germline V gene has CDR1 SQVTM and CDR2 ANQGSEA. Variable domain in full (rest from reference TRBV29-1 and TRBJ1-1): SAVISQKPSRDICQRGTSLTIQCQVDSQVTMMFWYRQQPGQSLTLIATANQGSEATYESGFVIDKFPISRPNLTFSTLTVSNMSPEDSSIYLCSVVRDRNTEAFFGQGTRLTVV.

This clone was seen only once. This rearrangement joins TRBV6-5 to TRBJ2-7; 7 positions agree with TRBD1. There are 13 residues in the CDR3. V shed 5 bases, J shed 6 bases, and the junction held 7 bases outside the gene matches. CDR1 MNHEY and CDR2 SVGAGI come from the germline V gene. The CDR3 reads CASSIRGWGEQYF. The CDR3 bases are TGTGCCAGCAGTATCAGGGGGTGGGGCGAGCAGTACTTC.